These 25 T cell receptor beta chains were all obtained from the same sample, sequenced in a study of cytomegalovirus exposure and HLA in healthy donors. The PCR had 60 Vbeta and 13 Jbeta primers. Clones were sequenced by immunoSEQ multiplex PCR, and TCRdb holds only the in-frame ones, with some missing. In the table there are roughly 110,000 clones, about three quarters of which are singletons. Sequenced material: PBMCs. The receptors come from a woman between 50 and 59 years old in good health and CMV-seropositive.

The chain links TRBV20-1 to TRBJ2-3; no clear D. CDR1 and CDR2 from the germline V gene are DFQATT and SNEGSKA (reference sequence). The CDR3 is 10 residues long. The V end was cut by 3 bases, the J end by 6 bases, with 4 bases between. The CDR3 DNA sequence: TGCAGTGCTAGGGAGGATACGCAGTATTTT. It translates to CSAREDTQYF.

The genes are TRBV7-3 and TRBJ1-2, with D possibly matching TRBD1 (6 bases). Germline loops: CDR1 SGHTA, CDR2 FQGTGA. The CDR3 totals 15 residues. Trimming stripped 4 bases from V and 3 bases from J, with 15 bases between. The chain's CDR3 is CASSSWDKSDYGYTF. The CDR3 bases are TGTGCCAGCAGCTCCTGGGACAAGAGTGACTATGGCTACACCTTC.

This clone was observed a handful of times. The chain has TRBV19 and TRBJ1-1, with TRBD1 as a possible D gene (5 bases). Per the germline V gene, CDR1 is LNHDA and CDR2 is SQIVND (reference sequence). The V end lost 4 bases, the J end lost 2 bases, and 8 bases lay between the germline ends. This CDR3 contains 13 residues. CDR3: CASSTQGNTEAFF. CDR3 DNA: TGTGCCAGTAGTACCCAGGGCAACACTGAAGCTTTCTTT.

Only one count was recorded for this clone. The chain joins TRBV28 to TRBJ1-1; D call uncertain. Germline V lookup: CDR1 MDHEN, CDR2 SYDVKM. The CDR3 has 12 amino acids. Trimming stripped 1 base from V and 5 bases from J, with 5 bases between. CDR3 coding DNA: TGTGCCAGCAGTTTATCGGGGACTGAAGCTTTCTTT. Its translation: CASSLSGTEAFF. Looking up the rest from reference TRBV28 and TRBJ1-1 gives the full variable domain: DVKVTQSSRYLVKRTGEKVFLECVQDMDHENMFWYRQDPGLGLRLIYFSYDVKMKEKGDIPEGYSVSREKKERFSLILESASTNQTSMYLCASSLSGTEAFFGQGTRLTVV.

The V call is TRBV6-5, the J call TRBJ2-7, with TRBD2 as a possible D gene (6 bases). Trimming shortened V by 4 bases and J by 7 bases, and 14 bases separated the two germline ends. CDR3 length: 13 residues. Germline V CDR1 and CDR2: MNHEY, SVGAGI. This CDR3 is CASSWRAAEEQYF. As DNA, the CDR3 is TGTGCCAGCAGTTGGAGGGCCGCGGAAGAGCAGTACTTC.

In regard to this clone: One end of the junction does not line up with germline, which may come from a read error. The V call is TRBV7-9, the J call TRBJ1-2; D possibly corresponds to TRBD1 (5 bases). The CDR3 loop spans 12 amino acids. Germline V gives CDR1 SEHNR, CDR2 FQNEAQ (reference sequence). The CDR3 spells CSSSLARADYTF. The CDR3 DNA reads as TGTTCCAGCAGCTTAGCCAGGGCCGACTACACCTTC.

The gene calls are TRBV19 and TRBJ2-5, with D unresolved. This CDR3 has 14 residues. The V end lost 5 bases, the J end lost 5 bases, and 15 bases lay between the germline ends. Germline CDR1 and CDR2: LNHDA and SQIVND (reference sequence). CDR3 loop: CASSPTAQRETQYF. The DNA for the CDR3 is TGTGCCAGTAGTCCAACTGCCCAGAGGGAGACCCAGTACTTC. The variable domain in full, with the rest retrieved from reference TRBV19 and TRBJ2-5, is DGGITQSPKYLFRKEGQNVTLSCEQNLNHDAMYWYRQDPGQGLRLIYYSQIVNDFQKGDIAEGYSVSREKKESFPLTVTSAQKNPTAFYLCASSPTAQRETQYFGPGTRLLVL.

The chain couples TRBV6-1 to TRBJ1-5; 11 bases map to TRBD1. Germline V lookup: CDR1 MNHNS, CDR2 SASEGT. Trimming took 4 bases from V and 0 from J; bases not matched to a gene: 14. This CDR3 contains 20 residues. The CDR3 loop reads CASSVPRGQGGGYSNQPQHF. In DNA, the CDR3 is TGTGCCAGCAGTGTTCCCCGGGGACAGGGGGGCGGGTATAGCAATCAGCCCCAGCATTTT.

This clone was counted a single time. The junction departs from germline at one end; a sequencing error may be responsible. The genes are TRBV14 and TRBJ2-5; D is ambiguous. The length of the CDR3 is 12 residues. The germline V gene encodes CDR1 SGHDN and CDR2 FVKESK. Here the CDR3 reads CASSQLQEAQYF. In DNA form, the CDR3 reads TGTGCCAGCAGCCAACTACAAGAGGCCCAGTACTTC.

The chain recombines TRBV21-1 with TRBJ2-2; TRBD2 is taken as the D call from the table, unchecked against the DNA. TRBV21-1 is noted as a pseudogene. The CDR3 has 19 residues. The DNA of the CDR3 is TGTGCCAGCAGCAAAGGATTCGCTTTTGGAGTAATGAACACCGGGGAGCTGTTTTTT. This codes for CASSKGFAFGVMNTGELFF.

This clone occurred a few times. The chain couples TRBV6-6 to TRBJ1-2, with D perhaps TRBD1 (5 bases). V was clipped by 6 bases and J by 2 bases, with 13 bases between them. Per the germline V gene, CDR1 is MNHNY and CDR2 is SVGAGI (reference sequence). This CDR3 is 14 amino acids long. The CDR3 DNA follows: TGTGCCAGCAGCCACAGTCAGGGCAACTATGGCTACACCTTC. The encoded protein is CASSHSQGNYGYTF.

V usage is TRBV19 and J usage is TRBJ2-7; 9 nucleotides agree with TRBD1. The J segment lost 6 bases and the V segment lost 5 bases, leaving 11 bases of the junction unmatched. From germline, CDR1 is LNHDA and CDR2 SQIVND (reference sequence). The CDR3 contains 15 residues. The chain's CDR3 is CASSSIRDRAAEQYF. DNA of the CDR3: TGTGCCAGTAGTTCGATCCGGGACAGGGCAGCCGAGCAGTACTTC.

This clone was seen more than once but under ten times. The gene calls are TRBV7-9 and TRBJ1-5; D might be TRBD1 (5 bases). Germline lookup yields CDR1 SEHNR and CDR2 FQNEAQ (reference sequence). V gave up 6 bases and J gave up 0 bases, with 21 bases separating them. The CDR3 has 18 residues. The CDR3: CASSYSGTFPNSNQPQHF. In nucleotides, the CDR3 is TGTGCCAGCAGTTACAGCGGGACCTTCCCTAATAGCAATCAGCCCCAGCATTTT.

The chain has TRBV5-6 and TRBJ1-1; D is ambiguous. Germline assignment: CDR1 SGHDT and CDR2 YYEEEE. The CDR3 consists of 15 residues. The V end lost 3 bases, the J end lost 1 base, and 13 bases lay between the germline ends. DNA of the CDR3: TGTGCCAGCAGCTCCATAGGCGGGAGGAACACTGAAGCTTTCTTT. It yields the protein CASSSIGGRNTEAFF.

CDR3 sequence (DNA): TGTGCCAGCAGTTTAAATATGGGGGCGGGCAGGAACGGCTATGGCTACACCTTC. Protein product: CASSLNMGAGRNGYGYTF. J is TRBJ1-2 and V is TRBV28, with D possibly being TRBD1 (6 bases). Germline V gives CDR1 MDHEN, CDR2 SYDVKM. Trimming took 2 bases from V and 4 from J, leaving 23 bases between them. The CDR3 is 18 residues long.

This clone was detected once. This chain connects TRBV6-1 to TRBJ2-3, with TRBD1 matching over 8 bases. The CDR3 runs to 16 residues. The V gene end was trimmed by 3 bases and the J gene end by 2 bases; junction bases not matched to a gene: 7. The germline CDR1 and CDR2 sequences are MNHNS and SASEGT. CDR3 sequence: CASSEQTGAITDTQYF. CDR3 bases: TGTGCCAGCAGTGAGCAGACAGGGGCTATCACAGATACGCAGTATTTT.

This chain uses TRBV7-9 with TRBJ1-4, with 8 nucleotides matching TRBD1. V trimming: 4 bases; J trimming: 2 bases; junction bases outside the gene matches: 3. From germline, CDR1 is SEHNR and CDR2 FQNEAQ (reference sequence). The CDR3 runs 15 residues. The CDR3 sequence: CASSSRQGTNEKLFF. In DNA form, the CDR3 reads TGTGCCAGCAGCTCCCGACAGGGGACTAATGAAAAACTGTTTTTT.

The table lists this clone with a few counts. This rearrangement joins TRBV5-4 to TRBJ1-5; no definite D call. Trimming shortened V by 1 base and J by 1 base, and 9 bases separated the two germline ends. This CDR3 is 15 amino acids long. Germline V gene lookup returns CDR1 SGHNT and CDR2 YYREEE (reference sequence). CDR3 in amino acids: CASSLSRLSNQPQHF. The CDR3, as DNA: TGTGCCAGCAGCTTGAGTAGATTGAGCAATCAGCCCCAGCATTTT.

The V and J genes are TRBV5-1 and TRBJ2-1, with 10 bases identical to TRBD2. This CDR3 region has 15 residues. Germline CDR1 reads SGHRS; CDR2 reads YFSETQ. Trimming cost V 3 bases and J 10 bases; bases outside gene matches: 10. The CDR3 coding sequence is TGCGCCAGCAGCTCAGCGGGGGGGCCAATCCGGGAGCAGTTCTTC. Protein product: CASSSAGGPIREQFF.

This CDR3 is CASRPGTALNTEAFF. CDR3 DNA: TGTGCCAGTAGACCCGGGACAGCGCTGAACACTGAAGCTTTCTTT. This chain connects TRBV19 to TRBJ1-1, with 7 bases aligning to TRBD1. Trimming took 6 bases from V and 0 from J; bases not matched to a gene: 7. The CDR3 contains 15 residues. Germline CDR1 LNHDA, CDR2 SQIVND (reference sequence). Together with reference TRBV19 and TRBJ1-1, the CDR3 gives the full variable domain: DGGITQSPKYLFRKEGQNVTLSCEQNLNHDAMYWYRQDPGQGLRLIYYSQIVNDFQKGDIAEGYSVSREKKESFPLTVTSAQKNPTAFYLCASRPGTALNTEAFFGQGTRLTVV.

This clone was recorded only once. The chain uses TRBV4-3 and TRBJ1-6; weak D call: TRBD1 (5 bases). V was clipped by 0 bases and J by 8 bases, with 11 bases between them. This CDR3 has 15 amino acids. Germline lookup yields CDR1 LGHNA and CDR2 YSLEER. In DNA, the CDR3 is TGCGCCAGCAGCCAAGAGTCTGCCAGGGATTCACCCCTCCACTTT. This translates into CASSQESARDSPLHF.

This chain uses TRBV4-2 with TRBJ2-1; 8 positions agree with TRBD2. Germline CDR1 is LGHNA and CDR2 is YNFKEQ. Trimming at V came to 4 bases and at J to 5 bases, leaving 10 bases not matched to a gene. The CDR3 runs 16 residues. The CDR3 sequence is CASSLISGGKDNEQFF. CDR3 coding DNA: TGTGCCAGCAGCCTAATAAGCGGGGGCAAGGACAATGAGCAGTTCTTC.

The genes are TRBV5-1 and TRBJ2-1, with D possibly being TRBD1 (5 bases). This CDR3 has 16 amino acids. The ends were cut back, 3 bases at V and 3 bases at J, with 16 bases in the middle. Germline loops: CDR1 SGHRS, CDR2 YFSETQ. The DNA for the CDR3 is TGCGCCAGCAGCTGGAACGTAGGGGTTGGCTACAATGAGCAGTTCTTC. As protein: CASSWNVGVGYNEQFF.

This rearrangement joins TRBV28 to TRBJ2-3; D call uncertain. The germline CDR1 and CDR2 sequences are MDHEN and SYDVKM. Trimming took off 5 bases at V and 3 bases at J, with 9 bases between the two ends. This CDR3 contains 13 residues. CDR3 nucleotides: TGTGCCAGCAGTCCCGGTGATACAGATACGCAGTATTTT. The encoded protein is CASSPGDTDTQYF. Based on the CDR3 plus reference TRBV28 and TRBJ2-3, the full variable domain is DVKVTQSSRYLVKRTGEKVFLECVQDMDHENMFWYRQDPGLGLRLIYFSYDVKMKEKGDIPEGYSVSREKKERFSLILESASTNQTSMYLCASSPGDTDTQYFGPGTRLTVL.

The gene calls are TRBV7-2 and TRBJ1-5; no firm D call. Trimming removed 0 bases from V and 6 bases from J, with 6 bases in between. Germline assignment: CDR1 SGHTA and CDR2 FQGNSA. This CDR3 contains 13 residues. CDR3: CASSLAAAQPQHF. CDR3 sequence (DNA): TGTGCCAGCAGCTTAGCCGCGGCTCAGCCCCAGCATTTT. Variable domain in full (rest from reference TRBV7-2 and TRBJ1-5): GAGVSQSPSNKVTEKGKDVELRCDPISGHTALYWYRQSLGQGLEFLIYFQGNSAPDKSGLPSDRFSAERTGGSVSTLTIQRTQQEDSAVYLCASSLAAAQPQHFGDGTRLSIL.